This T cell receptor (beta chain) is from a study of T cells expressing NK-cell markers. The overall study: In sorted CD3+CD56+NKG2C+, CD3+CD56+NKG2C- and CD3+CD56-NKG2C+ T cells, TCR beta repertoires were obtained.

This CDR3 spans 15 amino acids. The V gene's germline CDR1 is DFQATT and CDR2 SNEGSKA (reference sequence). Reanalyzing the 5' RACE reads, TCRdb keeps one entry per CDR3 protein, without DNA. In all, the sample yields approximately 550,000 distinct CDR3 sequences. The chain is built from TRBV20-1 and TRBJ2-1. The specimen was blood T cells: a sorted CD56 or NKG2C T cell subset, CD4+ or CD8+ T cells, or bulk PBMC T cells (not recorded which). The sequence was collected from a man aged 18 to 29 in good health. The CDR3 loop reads CSARGGEPSYNEQFF.